A single sample gave rise to the 24 T cell receptor beta chains below, sequenced in a study of blood T cells in healthy people across ages. Alongside a J-beta primer mix, a sample-barcoded 5' primer served in a second PCR lasting about 7 to 12 cycles. TCRdb ran MiXCR on the 5' RACE reads and lists one entry per CDR3 protein. The sample lists hundreds of thousands of distinct CDR3 sequences, around half occurring once. Sequencing was performed on blood. The source is a woman aged 55-70 years in good health.

The V gene is TRBV28, the J gene TRBJ2-5; D gene ambiguous. The J call is in doubt because the DNA end fits TRBJ2-7 better. Germline assignment: CDR1 MDHEN and CDR2 SYDVKM. This CDR3 is 14 amino acids long. In DNA form, the CDR3 reads TGTGCCAGCAGTCGAGTTCAGAACAACTACGAGCAGTACTTC. Translating gives CASSRVQNNYEQYF.

V gene TRBV24-1 combines with J gene TRBJ1-5; D is unresolved. Between the trimmed V and J ends, which lost 3 bases and 5 bases, there was a span of 10 bases. Per the germline V gene, CDR1 is KGHDR and CDR2 is SFDVKD. The CDR3 sequence is 14 residues long. CDR3 sequence (DNA): TGTGCCACCAGTGATAGTTGGATGCATCAGCCCCAGCATTTT. Its translation: CATSDSWMHQPQHF.

The rearrangement links TRBV27 to TRBJ2-7, with 8 bases identical to TRBD2. The CDR3 length is 15 residues. V was pared by 5 bases and J by 7 bases, with 13 bases of the junction left unmatched. In germline, CDR1 is MNHEY, CDR2 SMNVEV (reference sequence). The chain's CDR3 is CASSQTSGVYNEQYF. The CDR3 bases are TGTGCCAGCAGTCAAACTAGCGGAGTCTACAATGAGCAGTACTTC.

This clonotype has a handful of counts. This chain links TRBV11-3 with TRBJ2-1; no reliable D call. V lost 0 bases and J 7 bases, leaving 7 bases between the germline ends. CDR1 and CDR2 from the germline V gene are SGHNT and YENEEA. CDR3 length: 13 residues. Here the CDR3 DNA reads TGTGCCAGCAGCTTAGATCTTCAAAATGAGCAGTTCTTC. It specifies CASSLDLQNEQFF. The entire variable domain, with the rest obtained from reference TRBV11-3 and TRBJ2-1, is as follows: EAGVVQSPRYKIIEKKQPVAFWCNPISGHNTLYWYLQNLGQGPELLIRYENEEAVDDSQLPKDRFSAERLKGVDSTLKIQPAELGDSAVYLCASSLDLQNEQFFGPGTRLTVL.

V usage is TRBV5-1 and J usage is TRBJ2-7, with a possible D match to TRBD2 (6 bases). The CDR3 contains 16 residues. The V end was cut by 6 bases, the J end by 7 bases, with 26 bases between. CDR1 is SGHRS, CDR2 YFSETQ, per germline. The CDR3 loop is CASTAGGTQIPREQYF. CDR3 DNA sequence: TGCGCCAGCACCGCAGGCGGGACTCAAATCCCCCGGGAGCAGTACTTC.

The chain employs TRBV6-1 and TRBJ2-7; 10 bases align to TRBD2. Trimming took 6 bases from V and 0 from J; bases not matched to a gene: 8. Germline V CDR1 and CDR2: MNHNS, SASEGT. CDR3 length: 16 residues. The CDR3 here is CASRPRAGGSSYEQYF. The DNA for the CDR3 is TGTGCCAGCAGGCCTAGAGCGGGAGGGAGCTCCTACGAGCAGTACTTC.

V is TRBV29-1 and J is TRBJ2-1, with a tentative D call TRBD2 (6 bases). V was pared by 2 bases and J by 3 bases, with 11 bases between. This CDR3 is built from 14 residues. The germline gives CDR1 SQVTM, CDR2 ANQGSEA. The CDR3 DNA reads TGCAGCGTTGAACGACTAGACGGCTACAATGAGCAGTTCTTC. Translation: CSVERLDGYNEQFF.

This chain connects TRBV4-2 to TRBJ1-3; 8 bases agree with TRBD1. The CDR3 is 16 residues long. CDR1 is LGHNA and CDR2 is YNFKEQ in the germline V gene. Unmatched junction bases numbered 5, after V lost 0 bases and J lost 4 bases. DNA of the CDR3: TGTGCCAGCAGCCAAGACAGGGGGCATTCAGGAAACACCATATATTTT. It translates to CASSQDRGHSGNTIYF.

The chain recombines TRBV7-2 with TRBJ1-1; perhaps TRBD1 as D (5 bases). This CDR3 contains 13 residues. V was pared by 0 bases and J by 9 bases, with 11 bases between. Germline lookup yields CDR1 SGHTA and CDR2 FQGNSA. CDR3 nucleotide sequence: TGTGCCAGCAGCTTAGCGGGAGGGGCGAAAGCTTTCTTT. Residues: CASSLAGGAKAFF.

There are a few counts of this clonotype. The rearrangement links TRBV5-1 to TRBJ2-3; 9 bases are shared with TRBD2. The CDR3 contains 18 residues. Trimming took 2 bases from V and 1 from J; bases not matched to a gene: 11. Germline CDR1 reads SGHRS; CDR2 reads YFSETQ. The CDR3 loop is CASSFIQGSGRRTDTQYF. DNA for the CDR3: TGCGCCAGCAGCTTCATCCAGGGTAGCGGGAGACGCACAGATACGCAGTATTTT.

The rearrangement joins TRBV29-1 to TRBJ1-2; TRBD1 matches 8 bases. CDR1 is SQVTM and CDR2 is ANQGSEA in the germline V gene. After removal of 6 bases from V and 4 bases from J, the junction contained 10 bases not matched to a gene. This CDR3 region has 14 residues. CDR3: CSVPTGGDSYGYTF. The DNA for the CDR3 is TGCAGCGTCCCCACAGGGGGGGACAGCTATGGCTACACCTTC.

This clonotype occurred a few times. The rearrangement uses TRBV12-3 or TRBV12-4 and TRBJ2-2, with D perhaps TRBD1 (5 bases). There are 14 residues in the CDR3. V was cut by 6 bases and J by 1 base, with 9 bases left in between. This CDR3 is CASSKGQNTGELFF. Here the CDR3 DNA reads TGTGCCAGCAGCAAAGGACAGAACACCGGGGAGCTGTTTTTT.

The chain recombines TRBV6-5 with TRBJ2-4; 9 bases map to TRBD1. The J call is uncertain, as TRBJ2-5 better fits the DNA end. The germline gives CDR1 MNHEY, CDR2 SVGAGI. This CDR3 has 17 residues. DNA for the CDR3: TGTGCCAGCAGTTACTCCTCCGGGACAGGGTTACGGGAGACCCAGTACTTC. It yields the protein CASSYSSGTGLRETQYF.

Comments on this clonotype: Compared with germline, one end of the junction differs, possibly owing to a read error. The chain has TRBV7-2 and TRBJ2-7; perhaps D is TRBD1 or TRBD2 (7 bases each). Germline V gives CDR1 SGHTA, CDR2 FQGNSA. CDR3 size: 17 residues. The CDR3 DNA follows: TGTGCCAGCACCGCCGAGGGGGCTAGCGGATTGGTCTACCAGCAGTACTTC. It specifies CASTAEGASGLVYQQYF.

Concerning this clonotype: An end of the junction differs from the germline gene, which may be a read error. The chain uses TRBV12-3 or TRBV12-4 and TRBJ2-3; 10 bases fit TRBD1. The CDR3 totals 15 residues. Here the CDR3 DNA reads TGCGCCAGCAGCTCCGGGACAGGGGGCACAGATACGCAGTATTTT. Translation gives CASSSGTGGTDTQYF.

This clonotype was seen a single time. The chain links TRBV30 to TRBJ2-1; weak D call: TRBD1 (5 bases). Germline V gene sequence: CDR1 GTSNPN, CDR2 SVGIG (reference sequence). This CDR3 has 15 residues. The V end lost 0 bases, the J end lost 5 bases, and 14 bases lay between the germline ends. The CDR3 DNA reads TGTGCCTGGAGTGTACTTTCAGGGTTCGACAATGAGCAGTTCTTC. Its translation is CAWSVLSGFDNEQFF.

This sequence joins TRBV24-1 and TRBJ2-2; D not certain. This CDR3 comprises 12 residues. Trimming removed 9 bases at V and 1 base at J, with 5 bases between. Germline CDR1 KGHDR, CDR2 SFDVKD. As DNA, the CDR3 is TGTGCCACCGCAGGGAACACCGGGGAGCTGTTTTTT. It specifies CATAGNTGELFF.

In this sample, this clonotype turned up a few times. J is TRBJ1-6 and V is TRBV5-1; D perhaps matches TRBD1 (5 bases). This CDR3 is built from 14 residues. Trimming cost V 0 bases and J 6 bases, with 7 bases left between them. The germline CDR1 and CDR2 sequences are SGHRS and YFSETQ. The CDR3: CASSLGQFNSPLHF. The DNA for the CDR3 is TGCGCCAGCAGCTTGGGACAGTTTAATTCACCCCTCCACTTT.

V is TRBV29-1 and J is TRBJ1-2, with 8 bases fitting TRBD1. CDR1 is SQVTM, CDR2 ANQGSEA, per germline. The J segment lost 4 bases and the V segment lost 6 bases, leaving 7 bases of the junction unmatched. The CDR3 loop spans 13 amino acids. The DNA of the CDR3 is TGCAGCGTAGCGACAGGGGCTGCCTATGGCTACACCTTC. Translated: CSVATGAAYGYTF. The full variable domain, in which reference TRBV29-1 and TRBJ1-2 provide the parts outside the CDR3, is SAVISQKPSRDICQRGTSLTIQCQVDSQVTMMFWYRQQPGQSLTLIATANQGSEATYESGFVIDKFPISRPNLTFSTLTVSNMSPEDSSIYLCSVATGAAYGYTFGSGTRLTVV.

The rearrangement links TRBV7-3 to TRBJ1-1; the D is unclear. The ends were cut back, 5 bases at V and 2 bases at J, with 12 bases in the middle. Germline V gives CDR1 SGHTA, CDR2 FQGTGA. This CDR3 has 14 residues. The CDR3: CASSPAQENTEAFF. The DNA of the CDR3 is TGTGCCAGCAGCCCCGCCCAGGAAAACACTGAAGCTTTCTTT.

The chain recombines TRBV2 with TRBJ1-1; D gene unclear. Per the germline V gene, CDR1 is SNHLY and CDR2 is FYNNEI. Trimming took 2 bases from V and 7 from J, leaving 8 bases between them. The CDR3 runs to 12 residues. The CDR3 region is CASSEYVFEAFF. The DNA for the CDR3 is TGTGCCAGCAGTGAATACGTCTTTGAAGCTTTCTTT.

In its sample, this clonotype was seen once. The chain couples TRBV5-1 to TRBJ2-7, with 8 nucleotides matching TRBD2. Germline V gene data show CDR1 as SGHRS and CDR2 as YFSETQ. Losses at the gene ends were 4 bases for V and 0 bases for J; bases not matched to a gene: 6. CDR3 length: 15 amino acids. The CDR3 spells CASSVLSGSSYEQYF. The CDR3 nucleotides read TGCGCCAGCAGCGTGTTGAGCGGGAGCTCCTACGAGCAGTACTTC.

The genes are TRBV20-1 and TRBJ2-7; TRBD2 aligns across 9 bases. Per the germline V gene, CDR1 is DFQATT and CDR2 is SNEGSKA (reference sequence). This CDR3 has 15 residues. J gave up 5 bases and V 1 base, and 9 bases lay outside the gene matches. The CDR3 reads CSARAGTSILNEQYF. In nucleotides, the CDR3 is TGCAGTGCTAGAGCCGGGACTAGCATTTTGAACGAGCAGTACTTC.

This clonotype turned up a few times. The rearrangement joins TRBV6-1 to TRBJ2-3, with 8 bases aligning to TRBD1. Germline V CDR1 and CDR2: MNHNS, SASEGT. The CDR3 has 17 residues. Trimming at V came to 5 bases and at J to 3 bases, leaving 13 bases not matched to a gene. The CDR3 is CASSLKGTGGRTDTQYF. In DNA form, the CDR3 reads TGTGCCAGCAGTCTAAAAGGGACAGGAGGACGGACAGATACGCAGTATTTT.